A selection of T cell receptor beta chains follows, all from one sample in a study of identifying expanded T cells in peripheral blood. Sequenced by immunoSEQ multiplex PCR; TCRdb stores in-frame clones only, minus some. This table has approximately 97,000 clones, around 88% appearing once. Sequencing input: blood. Receptors originate from a person aged 18 to 75 in good health. Each CDR3 is given with its conserved first and last residue. Each record gives: J gene, D gene, clone size, V gene, CDR3 DNA, CDR3 protein. D genes are given only for firm matches. For some rows the clone size is stated as once, few or many, or as a class when expanded; others skip it.

TRBJ1-5 NA NA TRBV15 TGTGCCACCAGCAGAGAAGGGTCTAGCAATCAGCCCCAGCATTTT CATSREGSSNQPQHF
TRBJ2-7 TRBD1 NA TRBV6-6 TGTGCCAGCAGTTACTCGACTTCTGGACAGGGTTACGAGCAGTACTTC CASSYSTSGQGYEQYF
TRBJ1-1 NA NA TRBV6-6 TGTGCCAGCAGTCCCGGCGGGAACACTGAAGCTTTCTTT CASSPGGNTEAFF
TRBJ2-7 NA NA TRBV5-6 TGTGCCAGCAGCTTCTCGGGACTCGCCGAGCAGTACTTC CASSFSGLAEQYF
TRBJ1-1 NA NA TRBV5-6 TGTGCCAGCAGCTTGTCACAGAACACTGAAGCTTTCTTT CASSLSQNTEAFF
TRBJ1-3 NA NA TRBV6-5 TGTGCCAGCAGCTGGACAGATTCTGGAAACACCATATATTTT CASSWTDSGNTIYF
TRBJ1-1 TRBD1 NA TRBV19 TGTGCCAGTAGTATCAGGGGGTTGGTCACTGAAGCTTTCTTT CASSIRGLVTEAFF
TRBJ2-1 NA NA TRBV7-6 TGTGCCAGCAGCTTTGAGGGACTGTACAATGAGCAGTTCTTC CASSFEGLYNEQFF
TRBJ1-5 NA NA TRBV6-5 TGTGCCAGCAGTCCGGACGCATCGGGCAATCAGCCCCAGCATTTT CASSPDASGNQPQHF
TRBJ2-1 TRBD2 NA TRBV7-7 TGTGCCAGCAGCCGACAGGCCGGGACTAGCGGGAGCAATGAGCAGTTCTTC CASSRQAGTSGSNEQFF
TRBJ2-7 NA once TRBV4-3 TGCGCCAGCAGCCCACGGGTAGGGGCCGCCTTGGAGCAGTACTTC CASSPRVGAALEQYF
TRBJ2-7 TRBD1 once TRBV28 TGTGCCAGCAGTTCCCCCTCCGGGACAGGGCGGGACGAGCAGTACTTC CASSSPSGTGRDEQYF
TRBJ2-5 NA NA TRBV9 TGTGCCAGCAGCGTAGTAGACGGGGGAGAGACCCAGTACTTC CASSVVDGGETQYF
TRBJ2-7 NA NA TRBV6-1 TGTGCCAGCAGTAGACAGGTAACGTCCTACGAGCAGTACTTC CASSRQVTSYEQYF
TRBJ2-3 TRBD2 NA TRBV10-2 TGCGCCAAATCGGGAGGAAGCACAGATACGCAGTATTTT CAKSGGSTDTQYF
TRBJ2-7 NA NA TRBV28 TGTGCCAGCAGTTTTAGGGGTTTGTCCTACGAGCAGTACTTC CASSFRGLSYEQYF
TRBJ2-7 NA NA TRBV21-1 TGTGCCAGCAGCATACGACAGGGAGCAGTGCCCCTTGGCTACGAGCAGTACTTC CASSIRQGAVPLGYEQYF
TRBJ1-2 NA NA TRBV5-8 TGTGCCAGCATCATGAGGTTGCCCAGGGCAACCGGCTACACCTTC CASIMRLPRATGYTF
TRBJ2-7 NA NA TRBV27 TGTGCCAGCAGTCCTCCCCGGACAGCAAACTCCTACGAGCAGTACTTC CASSPPRTANSYEQYF
TRBJ1-3 NA once TRBV15 TGTGCCACCAGCAGAGATACAAGGGCCCGCGGAAACACCATATATTTT CATSRDTRARGNTIYF
TRBJ2-3 NA NA TRBV7-9 TGTGCCAGCAGCTTGTTCGTAGATACGCAGTATTTT CASSLFVDTQYF
TRBJ2-7 TRBD2 NA TRBV27 TGTGCCAGCAGGTGGGGGGGCGAGCAGTACTTC CASRWGGEQYF
TRBJ2-2 TRBD2 NA TRBV9 TGTGCCAGCAGCGTAACCGGGACTAGCGGGGCCGGGGAGCTGTTTTTT CASSVTGTSGAGELFF
TRBJ1-2 NA NA TRBV14 TGTGCCAGCAGCCAGCTGGAGGGTTCAGGAAATTTTAACTATGGCTACACCTTC CASSQLEGSGNFNYGYTF
TRBJ1-2 NA NA TRBV7-7 TGTGCCAGCAGCCCCTTCACAGGGAACTATGGCTACACCTTC CASSPFTGNYGYTF
TRBJ2-5 TRBD2 NA TRBV11-3 TGTGCCAGCAGCGCTAGCGGGAGGGAGGAGACCCAGTACTTC CASSASGREETQYF
TRBJ1-2 NA NA TRBV7-2 TGTGCCAGCAGCTTTAACAGGGCTAACTATGGCTACACCTTC CASSFNRANYGYTF
TRBJ1-1 NA once TRBV2 TGTGCCAGCAGTGCAGAAGTGAACACTGAAGCTTTCTTT CASSAEVNTEAFF
TRBJ2-3 NA NA TRBV30 TGTGCCTGGAAGTGGGGACGGGCCACAGATACGCAGTATTTT CAWKWGRATDTQYF
TRBJ1-5 NA NA TRBV18 TGTGCCAGCTCACCATCTACGACTGGGGGGAGTGGTCAGCCCCAGCATTTT CASSPSTTGGSGQPQHF
TRBJ1-2 NA NA TRBV6-4 TGTGCCAGCAGTGACTCGAGCCATGGGGTTTATGGCTACACCTTC CASSDSSHGVYGYTF